This T cell receptor (beta chain) was observed in a study of blood T cell repertoires in COVID-19. As for the study in general: The analysed material was cDNA or gDNA that came from T cells, B-cell-depleted T cells, or PBMCs.

The repertoire was sequenced with immunoSEQ multiplex PCR; TCRdb's copy has only in-frame clones and lacks some. The sample has about 170,000 clones; just over 90% are singletons. The CDR3 consists of 11 residues. Trimming pared 3 bases from V and 12 bases from J, leaving 9 bases between. The germline V gene encodes CDR1 SNHLY and CDR2 FYNNEI. The chain couples TRBV2 to TRBJ2-1; D gene unclear. The TCR originated in a man between 18 and 35 years old with COVID-19, enrolled during active disease. Sequencing input: peripheral blood. The CDR3 is CASSDEEGQFF. In DNA form, the CDR3 reads TGTGCCAGCAGTGATGAGGAAGGGCAGTTCTTC.